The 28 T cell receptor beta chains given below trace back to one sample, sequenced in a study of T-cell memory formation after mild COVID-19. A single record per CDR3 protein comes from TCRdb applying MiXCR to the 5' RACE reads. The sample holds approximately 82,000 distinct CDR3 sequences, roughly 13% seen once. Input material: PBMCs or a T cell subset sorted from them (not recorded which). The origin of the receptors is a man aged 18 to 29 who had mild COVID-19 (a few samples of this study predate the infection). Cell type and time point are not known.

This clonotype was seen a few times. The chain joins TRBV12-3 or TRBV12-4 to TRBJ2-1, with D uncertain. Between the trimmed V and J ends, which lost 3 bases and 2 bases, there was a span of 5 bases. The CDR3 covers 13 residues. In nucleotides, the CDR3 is TGTGCCAGCAGTTTTGATCCCTACAATGAGCAGTTCTTC. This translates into CASSFDPYNEQFF.

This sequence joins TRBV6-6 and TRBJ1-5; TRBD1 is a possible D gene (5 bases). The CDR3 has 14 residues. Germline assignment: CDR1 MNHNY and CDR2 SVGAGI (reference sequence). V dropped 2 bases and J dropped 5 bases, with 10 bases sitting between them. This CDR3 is CASSYLGGDQPQHF. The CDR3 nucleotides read TGTGCCAGCAGTTACCTCGGGGGGGATCAGCCCCAGCATTTT.

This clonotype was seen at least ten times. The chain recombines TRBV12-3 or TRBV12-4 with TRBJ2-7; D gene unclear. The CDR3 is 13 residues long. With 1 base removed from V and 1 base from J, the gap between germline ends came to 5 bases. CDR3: CASSLVGSYEQYV. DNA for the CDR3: TGTGCCAGCAGTTTAGTGGGGTCCTACGAGCAGTACGTC.

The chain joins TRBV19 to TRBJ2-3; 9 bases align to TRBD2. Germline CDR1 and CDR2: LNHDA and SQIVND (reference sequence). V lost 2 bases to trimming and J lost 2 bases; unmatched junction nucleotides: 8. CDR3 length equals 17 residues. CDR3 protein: CASSITPLAGSTDTQYF. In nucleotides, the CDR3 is TGTGCCAGTAGTATAACTCCCCTAGCGGGGTCCACAGATACGCAGTATTTT.

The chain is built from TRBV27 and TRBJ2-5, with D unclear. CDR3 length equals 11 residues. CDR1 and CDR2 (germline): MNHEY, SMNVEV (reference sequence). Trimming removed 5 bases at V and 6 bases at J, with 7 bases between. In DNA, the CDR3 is TGTGCCAGCAGTACTCTCCAGACCCAGTACTTC. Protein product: CASSTLQTQYF.

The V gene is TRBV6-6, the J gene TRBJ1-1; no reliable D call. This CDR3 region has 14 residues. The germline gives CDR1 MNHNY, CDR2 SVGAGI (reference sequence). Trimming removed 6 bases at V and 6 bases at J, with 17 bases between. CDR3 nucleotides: TGTGCCAGCAGCTCGGGATCCGAGGTCTCTGAAGCTTTCTTT. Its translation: CASSSGSEVSEAFF.

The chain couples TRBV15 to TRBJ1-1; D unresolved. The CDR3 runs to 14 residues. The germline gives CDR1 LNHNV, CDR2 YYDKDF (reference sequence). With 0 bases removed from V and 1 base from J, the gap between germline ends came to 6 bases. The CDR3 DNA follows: TGTGCCACCAGCAGAGAACGGGAGAACACTGAAGCTTTCTTT. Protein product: CATSRERENTEAFF.

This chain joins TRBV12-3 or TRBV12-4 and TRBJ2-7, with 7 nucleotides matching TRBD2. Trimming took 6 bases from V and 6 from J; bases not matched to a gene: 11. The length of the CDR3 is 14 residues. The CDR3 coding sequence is TGTGCCAGCAGCTGGTGGGGGGGTTCCCCCGAGCAGTACTTC. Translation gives CASSWWGGSPEQYF.

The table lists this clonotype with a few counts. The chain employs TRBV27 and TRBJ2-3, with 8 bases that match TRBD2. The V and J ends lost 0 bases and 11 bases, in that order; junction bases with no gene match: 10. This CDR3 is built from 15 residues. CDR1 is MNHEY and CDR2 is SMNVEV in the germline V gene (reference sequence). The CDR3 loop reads CASSLSVAGGVRQYF. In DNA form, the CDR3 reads TGTGCCAGCAGTTTATCGGTGGCGGGGGGTGTGAGGCAGTATTTT.

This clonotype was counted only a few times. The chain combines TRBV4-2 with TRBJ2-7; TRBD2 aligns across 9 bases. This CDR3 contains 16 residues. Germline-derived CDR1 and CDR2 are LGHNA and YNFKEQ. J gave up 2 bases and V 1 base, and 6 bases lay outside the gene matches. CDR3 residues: CASSQGLGLAAYEQYF. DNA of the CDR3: TGTGCCAGCAGCCAAGGGTTGGGACTAGCAGCCTACGAGCAGTACTTC.

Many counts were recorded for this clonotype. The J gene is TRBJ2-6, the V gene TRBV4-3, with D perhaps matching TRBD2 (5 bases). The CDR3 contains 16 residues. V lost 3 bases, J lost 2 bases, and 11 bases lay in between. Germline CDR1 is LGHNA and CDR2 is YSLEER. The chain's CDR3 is CASSQVSGTGANVLTF. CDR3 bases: TGCGCCAGCAGCCAGGTGTCCGGGACTGGGGCCAACGTCCTGACTTTC.

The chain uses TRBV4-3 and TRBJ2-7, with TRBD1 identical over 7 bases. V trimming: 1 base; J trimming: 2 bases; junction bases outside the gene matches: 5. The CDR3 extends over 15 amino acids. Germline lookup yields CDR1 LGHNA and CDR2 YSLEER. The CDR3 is CASSQVWQGAYEQYF. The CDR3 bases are TGCGCCAGCAGCCAAGTTTGGCAGGGGGCCTACGAGCAGTACTTC.

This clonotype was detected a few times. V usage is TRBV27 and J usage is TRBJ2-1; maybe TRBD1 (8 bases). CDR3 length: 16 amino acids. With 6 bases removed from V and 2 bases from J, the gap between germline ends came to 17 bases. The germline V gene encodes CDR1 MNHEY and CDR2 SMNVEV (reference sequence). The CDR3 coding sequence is TGTGCCAGCAGGAGCGGGGTGACAGGGGCCTACAATGAGCAGTTCTTC. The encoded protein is CASRSGVTGAYNEQFF.

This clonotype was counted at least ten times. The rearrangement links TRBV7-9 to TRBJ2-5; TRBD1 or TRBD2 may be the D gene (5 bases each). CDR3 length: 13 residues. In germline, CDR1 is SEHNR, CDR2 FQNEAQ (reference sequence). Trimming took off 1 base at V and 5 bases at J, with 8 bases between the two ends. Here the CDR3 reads CASSLVGTETQYF. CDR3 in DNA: TGTGCCAGCAGCTTAGTTGGGACGGAGACCCAGTACTTC.

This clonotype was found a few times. CDR3 in DNA: TGTGCCAGCAGCCCCCGGACAGCAGCCACAGATACGCAGTATTTT. As protein: CASSPRTAATDTQYF. The chain links TRBV7-9 to TRBJ2-3; possible D gene TRBD1, 6 bases. The CDR3 loop spans 15 amino acids. Germline values: CDR1 SEHNR, CDR2 FQNEAQ (reference sequence). Trimming stripped 5 bases from V and 2 bases from J, with 14 bases between.

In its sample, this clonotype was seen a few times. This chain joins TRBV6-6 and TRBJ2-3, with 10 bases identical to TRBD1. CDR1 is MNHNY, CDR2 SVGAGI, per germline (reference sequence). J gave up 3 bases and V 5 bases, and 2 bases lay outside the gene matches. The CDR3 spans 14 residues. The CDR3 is CASSGQGGTDTQYF. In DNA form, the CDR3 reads TGTGCCAGCAGTGGACAGGGGGGAACAGATACGCAGTATTTT.

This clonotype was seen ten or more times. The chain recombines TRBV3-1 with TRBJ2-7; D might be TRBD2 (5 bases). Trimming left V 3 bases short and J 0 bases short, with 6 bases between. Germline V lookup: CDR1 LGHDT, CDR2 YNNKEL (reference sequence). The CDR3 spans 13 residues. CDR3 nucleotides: TGTGCCAGCAGCCATGGACTCTCCTACGAGCAGTACGTC. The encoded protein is CASSHGLSYEQYV.

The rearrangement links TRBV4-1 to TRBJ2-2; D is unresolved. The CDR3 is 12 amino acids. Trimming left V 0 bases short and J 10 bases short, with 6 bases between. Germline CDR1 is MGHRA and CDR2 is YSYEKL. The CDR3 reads CASSQDFEELFF. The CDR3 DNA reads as TGCGCCAGCAGCCAAGATTTCGAGGAGCTGTTTTTT.

CDR3 coding DNA: TGTGCCAGCAGCTCCTACCTCCGGGACACCGGCTACGAGCAGTACTTC. This sequence encodes CASSSYLRDTGYEQYF. This chain joins TRBV4-2 and TRBJ2-7; maybe TRBD1 (6 bases). Germline V gene data show CDR1 as LGHNA and CDR2 as YNFKEQ. V was shortened by 5 bases and J by 3 bases, with 20 bases between the two germline ends. This CDR3 region has 16 residues.

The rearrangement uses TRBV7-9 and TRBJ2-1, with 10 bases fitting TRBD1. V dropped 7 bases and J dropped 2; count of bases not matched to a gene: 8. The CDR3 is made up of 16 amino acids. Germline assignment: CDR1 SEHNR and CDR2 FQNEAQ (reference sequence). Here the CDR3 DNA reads TGTGCCAGCATCCCTGCCGGGACAGGGGCCTACAATGAGCAGTTCTTC. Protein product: CASIPAGTGAYNEQFF. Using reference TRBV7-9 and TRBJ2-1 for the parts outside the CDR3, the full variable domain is DTGVSQNPRHKITKRGQNVTFRCDPISEHNRLYWYRQTLGQGPEFLTYFQNEAQLEKSRLLSDRFSAERPKGSFSTLEIQRTEQGDSAMYLCASIPAGTGAYNEQFFGPGTRLTVL.

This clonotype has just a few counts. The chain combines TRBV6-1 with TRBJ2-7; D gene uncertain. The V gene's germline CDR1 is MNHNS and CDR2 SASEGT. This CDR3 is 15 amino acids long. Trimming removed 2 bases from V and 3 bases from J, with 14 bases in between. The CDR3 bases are TGTGCCAGCAGTGAATTTCTAGGAGAACGCTACGAGCAGTACGTC. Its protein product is CASSEFLGERYEQYV.

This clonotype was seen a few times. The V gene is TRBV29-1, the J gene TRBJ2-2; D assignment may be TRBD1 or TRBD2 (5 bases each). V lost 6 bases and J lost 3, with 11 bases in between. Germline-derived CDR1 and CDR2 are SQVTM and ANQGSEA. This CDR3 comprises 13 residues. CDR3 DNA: TGCAGCGTGCCGGGACGGGACACCGGGGAGCTGTTTTTT. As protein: CSVPGRDTGELFF.

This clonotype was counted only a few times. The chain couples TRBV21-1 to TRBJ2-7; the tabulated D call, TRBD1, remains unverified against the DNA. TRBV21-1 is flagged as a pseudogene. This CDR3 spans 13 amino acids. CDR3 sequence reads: CAKLAGATGEQYF. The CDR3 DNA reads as TGTGCCAAGCTAGCGGGGGCCACTGGTGAGCAGTACTTC.

The DNA for the CDR3 is TGTGCCAGCAGTTTATTTCTCAGCGGGGAGTTCTTC. Residues: CASSLFLSGEFF. The chain has TRBV27 and TRBJ2-1; 7 nucleotides match TRBD2. Trimming took 1 base from V and 14 from J; bases not matched to a gene: 5. Germline-derived CDR1 and CDR2 are MNHEY and SMNVEV (reference sequence). The CDR3 spans 12 residues.

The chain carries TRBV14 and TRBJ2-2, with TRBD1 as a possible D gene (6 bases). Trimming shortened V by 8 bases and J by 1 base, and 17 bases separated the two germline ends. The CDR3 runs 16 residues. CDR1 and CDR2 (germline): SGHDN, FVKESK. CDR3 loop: CASRGSQGRNTGELFF. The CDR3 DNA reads TGTGCCAGCCGCGGCAGTCAGGGGAGGAACACCGGGGAGCTGTTTTTT.

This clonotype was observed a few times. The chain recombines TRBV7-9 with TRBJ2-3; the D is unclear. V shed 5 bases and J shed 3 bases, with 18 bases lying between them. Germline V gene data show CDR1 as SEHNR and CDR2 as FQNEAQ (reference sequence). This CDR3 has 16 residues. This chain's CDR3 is CASSQTRTLGTDTQYF. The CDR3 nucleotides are TGTGCCAGCAGCCAAACCCGGACCCTAGGAACAGATACGCAGTATTTT. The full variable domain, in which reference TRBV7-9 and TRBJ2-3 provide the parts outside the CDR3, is DTGVSQNPRHKITKRGQNVTFRCDPISEHNRLYWYRQTLGQGPEFLTYFQNEAQLEKSRLLSDRFSAERPKGSFSTLEIQRTEQGDSAMYLCASSQTRTLGTDTQYFGPGTRLTVL.

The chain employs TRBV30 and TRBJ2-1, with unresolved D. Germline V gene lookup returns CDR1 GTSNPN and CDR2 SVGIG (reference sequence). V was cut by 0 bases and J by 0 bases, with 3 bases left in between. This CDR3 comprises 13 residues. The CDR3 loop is CAWSVASYNEQFF. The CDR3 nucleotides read TGTGCCTGGAGTGTAGCCTCCTACAATGAGCAGTTCTTC.

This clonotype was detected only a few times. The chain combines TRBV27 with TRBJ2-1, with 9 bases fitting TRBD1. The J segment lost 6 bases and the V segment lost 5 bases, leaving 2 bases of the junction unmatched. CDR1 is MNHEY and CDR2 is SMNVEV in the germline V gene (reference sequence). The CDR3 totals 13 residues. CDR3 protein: CASSGQGPNEQFF. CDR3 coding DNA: TGTGCCAGCAGTGGACAGGGGCCCAATGAGCAGTTCTTC.